This T cell receptor (beta chain) was captured in a study of OX40 agonist ivuxolimab in advanced cancers. This clone was seen a few times. CDR1 is SGHNT, CDR2 YYREEE, per germline (reference sequence). The trim removed 4 bases at V and 1 base at J, leaving 8 bases unmatched. The CDR3 spans 16 residues. Exclusion applied to patients with autoimmune disease history or systemic immunosuppression. Sequencing used immunoSEQ multiplex PCR; TCRdb keeps in-frame clones, though not all of them. The sample has 35,000 to 55,000 clones; roughly 80% are singletons. This sequence was found in an adult with an advanced solid tumor such as melanoma, head and neck, liver or kidney cancer. This chain links TRBV5-4 with TRBJ2-4; 7 bases are a match to TRBD1. The material sequenced was CD4+ or CD8+ T cells sorted from blood, taken in a trial of the OX40 agonist ivuxolimab. The CDR3 coding sequence is TGTGCCAGCAGCACCGGGACAGATAAGGCCAAAAACATTCAGTACTTC. This codes for CASSTGTDKAKNIQYF.